This T cell receptor beta chain appears in the sequencing data of a study of cytomegalovirus exposure and HLA in healthy donors. Study conclusions and caveats: In vitro checks showed that a few CMV-associated chains really do target CMV antigens. Among TCR beta chains, those listed as cytomegalovirus-associated numbered about 150.

Measured with immunoSEQ multiplex PCR; TCRdb has only the in-frame clones, and not every one. The sample carries about 240,000 clones, about 90% recorded once. Of note for this clone: Its antigen is not identified.

Sequencing was done on a sample of PBMCs. The origin of this receptor is a woman younger than 45 in good health and CMV-seropositive.

DNA for the CDR3: TGTGCCAGCAGCTTACATATCTCGGGATTATACGAGCAGTACTTC. Its translation: CASSLHISGLYEQYF. The chain has TRBV11-2 and TRBJ2-7, with D tentatively TRBD2 (5 bases). CDR1 and CDR2 from the germline V gene are SGHAT and FQNNGV. The CDR3 is 15 residues long. Trimming cost V 2 bases and J 4 bases, with 15 bases left between them.